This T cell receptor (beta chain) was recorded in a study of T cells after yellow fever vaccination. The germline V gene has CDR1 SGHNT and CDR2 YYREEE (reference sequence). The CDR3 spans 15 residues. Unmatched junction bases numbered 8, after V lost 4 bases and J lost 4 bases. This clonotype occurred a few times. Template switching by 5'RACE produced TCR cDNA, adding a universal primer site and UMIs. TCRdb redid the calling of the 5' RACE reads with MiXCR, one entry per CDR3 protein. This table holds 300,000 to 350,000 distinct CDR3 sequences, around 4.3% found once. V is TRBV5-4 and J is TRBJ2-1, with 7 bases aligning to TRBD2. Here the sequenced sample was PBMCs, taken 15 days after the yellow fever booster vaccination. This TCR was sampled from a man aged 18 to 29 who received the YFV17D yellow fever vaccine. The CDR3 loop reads CASSPGGLPYNEQFF. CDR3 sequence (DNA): TGTGCCAGCAGCCCGGGGGGACTACCATACAATGAGCAGTTCTTC.